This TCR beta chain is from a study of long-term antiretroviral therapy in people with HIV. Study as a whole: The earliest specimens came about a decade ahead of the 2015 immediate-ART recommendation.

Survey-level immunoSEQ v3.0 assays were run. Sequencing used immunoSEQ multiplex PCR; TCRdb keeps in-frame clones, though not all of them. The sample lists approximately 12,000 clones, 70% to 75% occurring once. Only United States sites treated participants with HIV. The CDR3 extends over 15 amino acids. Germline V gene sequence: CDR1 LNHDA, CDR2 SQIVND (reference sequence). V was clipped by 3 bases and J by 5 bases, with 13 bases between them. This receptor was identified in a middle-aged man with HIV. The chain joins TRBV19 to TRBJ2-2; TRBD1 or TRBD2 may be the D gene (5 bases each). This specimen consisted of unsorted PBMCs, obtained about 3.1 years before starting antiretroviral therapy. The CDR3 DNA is TGTGCCAGTAGTATCTGGGGGATTGATACCGGGGAGCTGTTTTTT. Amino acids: CASSIWGIDTGELFF.